This T cell receptor beta chain was observed in a study of cytomegalovirus exposure and HLA in healthy donors. This clone was seen only a few times. The PCR ran on 60 Vbeta and 13 Jbeta primers. TCRdb keeps only in-frame clones here, not all; method: immunoSEQ multiplex PCR. In the table there are some 120,000 clones, approximately 69% of which are singletons. Germline values: CDR1 SGHKS, CDR2 YYEKEE (reference sequence). Trimming removed 4 bases from V and 5 bases from J, with 13 bases in between. The CDR3 totals 13 residues. Source material: PBMCs. This receptor was taken from a man aged 40-55 years in good health and CMV-seropositive. V and J are TRBV5-5 and TRBJ2-7; D gene ambiguous. CDR3 DNA: TGTGCCAGCAGCCCGCTTAGCAGAAACGAGCAGTACTTC. It is translated as CASSPLSRNEQYF.